One TCR beta chain is described in this entry. For the second PCR, which ran for roughly 6 to 12 cycles, a sample-barcoded 5' primer and a J-beta primer mix were used. TCRdb processed the 5' RACE reads anew with MiXCR; each CDR3 protein has one entry. Of about 1.4 million distinct CDR3 sequences in the sample, approximately 59% were seen once. V was trimmed by 10 bases and J by 6 bases, leaving 22 bases between them. Per the germline V gene, CDR1 is SGHVS and CDR2 is FQNEAQ. This CDR3 has 15 amino acids. The data are from a study of blood T cells in healthy people across ages. Source material: blood. The rearrangement joins TRBV7-8 to TRBJ2-1; D possibly corresponds to TRBD2 (6 bases). The TCR sequence derives from a young man in good health. The CDR3 region has the DNA TGTGCCACCAGACACGGGGCGGGAACGGGCAATGAGCAGTTCTTC. It is translated as CATRHGAGTGNEQFF.